The sequence of this T cell receptor beta chain was determined in a study of identifying expanded T cells in peripheral blood (dated by TCRdb to the late 2010s). For the wider study: Four technical replicates, made by sequencing separate aliquots from the same pool of genomic DNA, were compared pairwise. On the study overall, not on this receptor specifically: In all healthy donors, the variance in clone template counts between samples taken two weeks apart rose significantly as total template count increased. It was expected by the authors that biological variance in healthy repertoires might increase further over much longer intervals, such as months to years. Approximately 1.2 differentially abundant clones were flagged by the binomial model between technical replicates, whereas about 16 and 20 were flagged over approximately two weeks and four weeks, respectively. The beta-binomial model significantly reduced the number of clones called differentially abundant and the false-positive rate across all healthy-donor time intervals.

During the collection period, no infections or other immune events were recorded for the healthy donors. To calibrate time-dependent variance in a beta-binomial model of T-cell clone differential abundance, blood repertoires from healthy donors were used as a training cohort. There were 10 healthy donors in the training cohort, of whom 3 were female and 7 were male. The donors were between roughly 25 and 64 years old, with an average age of roughly 40 years. Whole blood was collected from each healthy donor at three time points spaced two weeks apart and obtained from a commercial supplier. For immunosequencing, genomic DNA was extracted from unsorted whole blood. Regarding this clone: No antigen is known for it. Germline is not matched at one junction end, which may reflect a read error.

The immunoSEQ Assay, which uses bias-controlled multiplex PCR amplification of genomic DNA, was used to profile TCRbeta CDR3 regions. In the authors' own workflow: The absolute abundance of each unique TCRbeta CDR3 region was quantified after sequences were collapsed and filtered. Differential abundance was assessed using a binomial (Fisher-equivalent) model and a beta-binomial model in which time-dependent variance fitted from healthy donors was added. Clones with fewer than 5 combined templates were removed, and a clone was called differentially abundant if the clone's Benjamini-Hochberg FDR was below 0.01. The form v = (b*log(k)+a)^2 was used to model beta-binomial variance as a function of total template count across the two samples. Drawn from immuneACCESS, this table holds only the in-frame rearrangements with V and J called that TCRdb kept. Clones are partly lost; checked studies trace under half to an unresolved V gene and leave the rest unexplained. For V, J and clone size, that table is used; D and trimming come from the DNA. This sample has around 100,000 clones in its table, and around nine tenths of those were observed once. Jointly, the top ten make up about 5.5% of the sample.

There are 9 amino acids in the CDR3, from cysteine to phenylalanine inclusive. The sequence is cut down to CDR3 DNA, 27 bases in frame from base 1. In the germline V gene (reference sequence), CDR1 corresponds to DFQATT and CDR2 to SNEGSKA. The rearranged segments are TRBV20-1 and TRBJ1-2, with an unclear D gene assignment. Sequencing used blood. This TCR came from a person between 18 and 70 years old in good health. The sequenced DNA: TGCAGTGCTAATTATGGCTACACCTTC. Translated, it reads CSANYGYTF.